The 27 T cell receptor beta chains presented below share a single source sample, sequenced in a study of T cell responses to AZD1222 COVID-19 vaccine. The repertoire was sequenced with immunoSEQ multiplex PCR; TCRdb's copy has only in-frame clones and lacks some. The table shows roughly 100,000 clones, with more than 75% occurring only once. Sequencing used peripheral blood, obtained on day 0 of AZD1222 vaccination. These receptors originate from an adult in good health.

V gene TRBV7-9 combines with J gene TRBJ2-7, with D perhaps TRBD1 (5 bases). CDR3 length: 13 amino acids. Trimming shortened V by 3 bases and J by 6 bases, and 12 bases separated the two germline ends. Germline assignment: CDR1 SEHNR and CDR2 FQNEAQ (reference sequence). Written as DNA, the CDR3 is TGTGCCAGCAGCTTGGCAGGGCACGGCGAGCAGTACTTC. It encodes CASSLAGHGEQYF.

The chain has TRBV27 and TRBJ2-7; 7 bases match TRBD2. Trimming at V came to 3 bases and at J to 6 bases, leaving 8 bases not matched to a gene. Germline assignment: CDR1 MNHEY and CDR2 SMNVEV (reference sequence). CDR3 size: 14 residues. CDR3 sequence: CASSFSGLVAEQYF. CDR3 sequence (DNA): TGTGCCAGCAGTTTTTCCGGACTAGTAGCCGAGCAGTACTTC.

The chain uses TRBV21-1 and TRBJ2-7; no DNA check was done on the table's D call, TRBD1. TRBV21-1 is noted as a pseudogene. The CDR3 spans 17 residues. DNA for the CDR3: TGTGCCAGCAGTCGCCCGGGACAGGGTGGCCTGGCGGGGGAGCAGTACTTC. Protein sequence: CASSRPGQGGLAGEQYF.

The rearrangement uses TRBV15 and TRBJ2-4; 13 bases line up with TRBD2. Germline CDR1 is LNHNV and CDR2 is YYDKDF (reference sequence). The CDR3 sequence is 19 residues long. The junction had 10 bases not matched to a gene; V was cut back by 4 bases and J by 1 base. CDR3 sequence reads: CATSTPLAGGPRAKNIQYF. CDR3 coding DNA: TGTGCCACCAGCACCCCACTAGCGGGAGGGCCGAGGGCCAAAAACATTCAGTACTTC.

V usage is TRBV24-1 and J usage is TRBJ2-1, with 11 bases fitting TRBD2. The V gene end was trimmed by 10 bases and the J gene end by 4 bases; junction bases not matched to a gene: 2. Germline CDR1 is KGHDR and CDR2 is SFDVKD. The CDR3 covers 13 residues. CDR3 nucleotide sequence: TGTGCCACAGGGACTAGCGGATACAATGAGCAGTTCTTC. Protein: CATGTSGYNEQFF.

The CDR3 region is CASSFPGENEKLFF. The CDR3 coding sequence is TGTGCCAGCAGCTTTCCAGGGGAGAATGAAAAACTGTTTTTT. The chain uses TRBV11-3 and TRBJ1-4; the D gene is possibly TRBD1 (6 bases). Trimming took off 3 bases at V and 5 bases at J, with 10 bases between the two ends. Looked up from germline, CDR1 is SGHNT and CDR2 is YENEEA. This CDR3 has 14 residues. The full variable domain, its missing parts supplied by reference TRBV11-3 and TRBJ1-4, is EAGVVQSPRYKIIEKKQPVAFWCNPISGHNTLYWYLQNLGQGPELLIRYENEEAVDDSQLPKDRFSAERLKGVDSTLKIQPAELGDSAVYLCASSFPGENEKLFFGSGTQLSVL.

This clone was seen a handful of times. J is TRBJ1-2 and V is TRBV19; maybe TRBD1 (6 bases). V was trimmed by 8 bases and J by 4 bases, leaving 14 bases between them. The germline V gene encodes CDR1 LNHDA and CDR2 SQIVND (reference sequence). The CDR3 loop spans 13 amino acids. CDR3 in amino acids: CASQRGGLYGYTF. In DNA, the CDR3 is TGTGCCAGTCAAAGAGGGGGGCTCTATGGCTACACCTTC.

This chain joins TRBV11-3 and TRBJ1-2, with no clear D. Germline V gene data show CDR1 as SGHNT and CDR2 as YENEEA. Trimming stripped 5 bases from V and 4 bases from J, with 5 bases between. The CDR3 is 11 residues long. The CDR3 is CASSRGYGYTF. The DNA of the CDR3 is TGTGCCAGCAGCCGGGGCTATGGCTACACCTTC.

V usage is TRBV7-6 and J usage is TRBJ2-1; TRBD2 matches 10 bases. The CDR3 runs to 17 residues. The junction had 11 bases not matched to a gene; V was cut back by 5 bases and J by 4 bases. Germline assignment: CDR1 SGHVS and CDR2 FNYEAQ. The CDR3 loop is CASSPNDLAGEYNEQFF. Here the CDR3 DNA reads TGTGCCAGCAGCCCAAACGACCTAGCGGGGGAGTACAATGAGCAGTTCTTC.

The genes are TRBV5-1 and TRBJ1-1; no firm D call. This CDR3 has 16 residues. Germline-derived CDR1 and CDR2 are SGHRS and YFSETQ. Between the trimmed V and J ends, which lost 2 bases and 4 bases, there was a span of 18 bases. The CDR3 sequence: CASSFRPRASTTEAFF. CDR3 DNA: TGCGCCAGCAGCTTCAGGCCCCGGGCCTCCACCACTGAAGCTTTCTTT.

The chain joins TRBV11-3 to TRBJ2-1; D is possibly TRBD1 (6 bases). CDR1 SGHNT and CDR2 YENEEA come from the germline V gene. The CDR3 spans 16 residues. V was trimmed by 0 bases and J by 8 bases, leaving 17 bases between them. CDR3 sequence (DNA): TGTGCCAGCAGCTTAGATCGGGTTGAGTGGGGGCATGAGCAGTTCTTC. It codes for CASSLDRVEWGHEQFF.

Regarding this clone: At one boundary the junction diverges from the germline segment, which might be a read error. CDR3 residues: CASRALLAGANKQFF. CDR3 DNA: TGTGCCAGCAGAGCCCTCCTAGCGGGGGCCAATAAGCAGTTCTTC. This chain uses TRBV2 with TRBJ2-1, with TRBD2 identical over 10 bases. This CDR3 comprises 15 residues. Germline CDR1 reads SNHLY; CDR2 reads FYNNEI.

This clone was found once. V and J are TRBV7-9 and TRBJ2-7; TRBD2 matches 13 bases. V dropped 0 bases and J dropped 6; count of bases not matched to a gene: 11. CDR3 length equals 18 residues. CDR1 and CDR2 (germline): SEHNR, FQNEAQ (reference sequence). DNA for the CDR3: TGTGCCAGCAGCTTAGCCGAATATACTAGCGGGAGGGCCGGCGAGCAGTACTTC. Its translation: CASSLAEYTSGRAGEQYF.

V gene TRBV28 combines with J gene TRBJ1-2; a possible D gene is TRBD1 (6 bases). This CDR3 contains 13 residues. The V end was cut by 6 bases, the J end by 8 bases, with 16 bases between. CDR1 MDHEN and CDR2 SYDVKM come from the germline V gene. CDR3 protein: CASSFTGSLGYTF. CDR3 bases: TGTGCCAGCAGCTTCACAGGGAGTTTGGGCTACACCTTC.

The chain recombines TRBV3-1 (or the pseudogene TRBV3-2) with TRBJ1-4; TRBD1 agrees at 8 bases. This CDR3 contains 15 residues. The germline gives CDR1 LGHDT, CDR2 YNNKEL (reference sequence). Losses at the gene ends were 4 bases for V and 6 bases for J; bases not matched to a gene: 7. CDR3 nucleotide sequence: TGTGCCAGCAGCCTAAGGACAGGGCGCGATGAAAAACTGTTTTTT. It specifies CASSLRTGRDEKLFF.

This clone was found once. This chain connects TRBV28 to TRBJ1-2, with TRBD1 matching 7 bases. The CDR3 totals 15 residues. Germline assignment: CDR1 MDHEN and CDR2 SYDVKM. J gave up 2 bases and V 0 bases, and 3 bases lay outside the gene matches. CDR3 sequence reads: CASSLWDRSNYGYTF. The DNA for the CDR3 is TGTGCCAGCAGTTTATGGGACAGGTCCAACTATGGCTACACCTTC.

The chain employs TRBV28 and TRBJ2-1, with D possibly TRBD2 on 5 matching bases. CDR1 and CDR2 (germline): MDHEN, SYDVKM. The CDR3 totals 15 residues. V was trimmed by 4 bases and J by 9 bases, leaving 19 bases between them. The DNA for the CDR3 is TGTGCCAGCAGTTCCCTCCCGGGAAGTTTAGGTGAGCAGTTCTTC. Amino acid sequence: CASSSLPGSLGEQFF.

The rearrangement joins TRBV29-1 to TRBJ2-3; D may be TRBD2 (8 bases). This CDR3 is 19 amino acids long. The V end lost 4 bases, the J end lost 5 bases, and 31 bases lay between the germline ends. In germline, CDR1 is SQVTM, CDR2 ANQGSEA. CDR3 amino acids: CSVALQGRPRLAGEDTQYF. In DNA form, the CDR3 reads TGCAGCGTTGCCTTACAGGGGAGACCTAGGCTAGCGGGTGAAGATACGCAGTATTTT.

The rearrangement links TRBV7-9 to TRBJ1-5; TRBD1 matches 10 bases. V gave up 4 bases and J gave up 2 bases; unmatched junction bases: 5. CDR1 is SEHNR and CDR2 is FQNEAQ in the germline V gene (reference sequence). CDR3 length equals 16 residues. The CDR3 bases are TGTGCCAGCAGCTCCGGGACAGGGGTCGGCAATCAGCCCCAGCATTTT. Translated, it gives CASSSGTGVGNQPQHF.

This clone was detected only a few times. The CDR3 loop is CASSQARSSYEQYF. DNA for the CDR3: TGCGCCAGCAGCCAAGCTAGGAGCTCCTACGAGCAGTACTTC. The V gene is TRBV4-1, the J gene TRBJ2-7; D is unclear. Trimming stripped 1 base from V and 0 bases from J, with 7 bases between. The CDR3 is made up of 14 amino acids. Germline assignment: CDR1 MGHRA and CDR2 YSYEKL.

The V call is TRBV28, the J call TRBJ2-7, with D tentatively TRBD1 (6 bases). Trimming cost V 5 bases and J 3 bases, with 11 bases left between them. The CDR3 length is 13 residues. The germline V gene encodes CDR1 MDHEN and CDR2 SYDVKM. The CDR3 nucleotides read TGTGCCAGCAGTCCCGGACAGCGCTACGAGCAGTACTTC. Amino acids: CASSPGQRYEQYF.

V is TRBV5-8 and J is TRBJ1-5; 8 nucleotides match TRBD1. V shed 3 bases, J shed 7 bases, and the junction held 9 bases outside the gene matches. The CDR3 is 15 amino acids. CDR1 and CDR2 from the germline V gene are SGHTS and YDEGEE. DNA for the CDR3: TGTGCCAGCAGCTCACAGGGGGGCAGGGGACAGCCCCAGCATTTT. Protein: CASSSQGGRGQPQHF.

The rearrangement joins TRBV28 to TRBJ1-6, with 9 bases fitting TRBD1. Trimming removed 5 bases from V and 6 bases from J; junction bases left unmatched: 11. Germline V gene sequence: CDR1 MDHEN, CDR2 SYDVKM. The CDR3 length is 17 residues. In DNA, the CDR3 is TGTGCCAGCAGTCCCCCTTACGGGACAGGGTCTAATTCACCCCTCCACTTT. Translated, it gives CASSPPYGTGSNSPLHF.

The chain recombines TRBV11-3 with TRBJ1-1, with D unclear. The CDR3 sequence is 15 residues long. Germline CDR1 and CDR2: SGHNT and YENEEA. Trimming pared 0 bases from V and 1 base from J, leaving 9 bases between. CDR3: CASSLDSFWNTEAFF. The CDR3 DNA reads TGTGCCAGCAGCTTAGATTCATTTTGGAACACTGAAGCTTTCTTT.

The chain couples TRBV5-1 to TRBJ2-5; D may be TRBD1 (5 bases). The CDR3 length is 14 residues. The germline V gene has CDR1 SGHRS and CDR2 YFSETQ. The V gene lost 0 bases and the J gene lost 5 bases, with 11 bases spanning the gap. CDR3 residues: CASSLDRPGETQYF. CDR3 nucleotide sequence: TGCGCCAGCAGCTTGGACAGGCCTGGGGAGACCCAGTACTTC.

This sequence joins TRBV5-1 and TRBJ1-1, with TRBD1 identical over 7 bases. Germline-derived CDR1 and CDR2 are SGHRS and YFSETQ. This CDR3 spans 16 amino acids. The trim removed 1 base at V and 7 bases at J, leaving 13 bases unmatched. CDR3 DNA: TGCGCCAGCAGCTTGACTCGGCAGGGGGGCGACGGTGAAGCTTTCTTT. Encoded protein: CASSLTRQGGDGEAFF. The whole variable domain, filled in from reference TRBV5-1 and TRBJ1-1, reads KAGVTQTPRYLIKTRGQQVTLSCSPISGHRSVSWYQQTPGQGLQFLFEYFSETQRNKGNFPGRFSGRQFSNSRSEMNVSTLELGDSALYLCASSLTRQGGDGEAFFGQGTRLTVV.

This chain connects TRBV28 to TRBJ1-5; D perhaps matches TRBD1 (5 bases). The CDR3 extends over 14 amino acids. CDR1 and CDR2 (germline): MDHEN, SYDVKM. The V and J ends lost 5 bases and 12 bases respectively, with 20 bases between them. The chain's CDR3 is CASSLYTWGGLQHF. As DNA, the CDR3 is TGTGCCAGCAGTCTCTATACCTGGGGGGGACTCCAGCATTTT.